Below are 29 T cell receptor beta chains sequenced from a single sample in a study of blood T cell repertoires in COVID-19. TCRdb keeps only in-frame clones here, not all; method: immunoSEQ multiplex PCR. The table has about 36,000 clones, over 80% seen once; the top ten hold roughly 14%. Sequenced input: peripheral blood. The receptors stem from a human donor in a cohort sampled during active COVID-19.

The genes are TRBV10-3 and TRBJ2-5, with 7 bases that match TRBD1. In germline, CDR1 is ENHRY, CDR2 SYGVKD. The CDR3 loop spans 18 amino acids. J was trimmed by 2 bases and V by 7 bases; bases with no gene match: 19. CDR3 nucleotides: TGTGCCATCACAGCCAGACAGGGATTCACCGGGCGACAAGAGACCCAGTACTTC. Its protein product is CAITARQGFTGRQETQYF.

The sample holds one count of this clone. The rearrangement links TRBV13 to TRBJ2-3; D gene uncertain. Between the trimmed V and J ends, which lost 4 bases and 1 base, there was a span of 15 bases. CDR3 size: 16 residues. Germline assignment: CDR1 PRHDT and CDR2 FYEKMQ (reference sequence). The CDR3 nucleotides are TGTGCCAGCAGCTCACCTAGTAGAAGAGGCACAGATACGCAGTATTTT. It encodes CASSSPSRRGTDTQYF.

This rearrangement joins TRBV28 to TRBJ2-5; 12 bases are shared with TRBD2. Germline-derived CDR1 and CDR2 are MDHEN and SYDVKM. J was trimmed by 2 bases and V by 2 bases; bases with no gene match: 0. The CDR3 totals 15 residues. CDR3 in amino acids: CASSLLAGGQETQYF. CDR3 nucleotides: TGTGCCAGCAGTTTACTAGCGGGGGGGCAAGAGACCCAGTACTTC.

The chain links TRBV18 to TRBJ1-1; TRBD1 might be the D (6 bases). Germline CDR1 is KGHSH and CDR2 is LQKENI. The CDR3 has 15 residues. V was pared by 3 bases and J by 4 bases, with 15 bases between. In DNA, the CDR3 is TGTGCCAGCTCACCGAACCGACAGGAGGCCACTGAAGCTTTCTTT. The encoded protein is CASSPNRQEATEAFF.

The J gene is TRBJ2-1, the V gene TRBV19; tentative D call: TRBD2 (5 bases). This CDR3 comprises 15 residues. Deletions cut 7 bases from V and 0 bases from J, with 13 bases between. Looked up from germline, CDR1 is LNHDA and CDR2 is SQIVND (reference sequence). The CDR3 sequence: CASTATLGSYNEQFF. The CDR3 DNA sequence: TGTGCCAGTACCGCCACACTAGGCTCCTACAATGAGCAGTTCTTC.

This clone is a singleton in its sample. The chain has TRBV9 and TRBJ1-1; TRBD1 might be the D (5 bases). Germline V gives CDR1 SGDLS, CDR2 YYNGEE. The V end was cut by 3 bases, the J end by 1 base, with 10 bases between. The CDR3 loop spans 14 amino acids. DNA of the CDR3: TGTGCCAGCAGCGCAACAGGACAGAACACTGAAGCTTTCTTT. As protein: CASSATGQNTEAFF.

This clone has more than one count but fewer than ten. The chain joins TRBV5-1 to TRBJ2-3; 11 nucleotides match TRBD2. With 0 bases clipped from V and 4 bases from J, the junction kept 4 bases outside the gene matches. From germline, CDR1 is SGHRS and CDR2 YFSETQ. CDR3 size: 16 residues. CDR3 nucleotide sequence: TGCGCCAGCAGCTTGGGTAGCGGGGGGGCCGCAGATACGCAGTATTTT. It specifies CASSLGSGGAADTQYF.

V is TRBV7-9 and J is TRBJ1-2; 7 bases are shared with TRBD1. Germline-derived CDR1 and CDR2 are SEHNR and FQNEAQ (reference sequence). This CDR3 contains 14 residues. V gave up 4 bases and J gave up 3 bases; unmatched junction bases: 5. CDR3 residues: CASSSTTGYYGYTF. The CDR3 coding sequence is TGTGCCAGCAGCTCGACGACAGGGTACTATGGCTACACCTTC.

The V gene is TRBV5-6, the J gene TRBJ2-1; 7 bases are shared with TRBD2. The CDR3 is 14 amino acids. From germline, CDR1 is SGHDT and CDR2 YYEEEE. V was clipped by 2 bases and J by 6 bases; unmatched bases: 5. CDR3 protein: CASSFQRGFNEQFF. The CDR3 coding sequence is TGTGCCAGCAGCTTTCAGCGGGGCTTCAATGAGCAGTTCTTC.

The V and J genes are TRBV12-3 or TRBV12-4 and TRBJ2-3; D gene unclear. This CDR3 contains 12 residues. V was cut by 4 bases and J by 3 bases, with 5 bases left in between. The CDR3 region has the DNA TGTGCCAGCAGTTCTAGGACAGATACGCAGTATTTT. As protein: CASSSRTDTQYF.

This clone was counted between two and nine times. V gene TRBV29-1 combines with J gene TRBJ1-1; 9 nucleotides agree with TRBD1. Germline CDR1 reads SQVTM; CDR2 reads ANQGSEA. The CDR3 runs to 13 residues. The junction had 7 bases not matched to a gene; V was cut back by 7 bases and J by 4 bases. The DNA for the CDR3 is TGCAGCGCAACCGGGACAGGGATCACTGAAGCTTTCTTT. It yields the protein CSATGTGITEAFF. Supplemented by reference TRBV29-1 and TRBJ1-1, the full variable domain reads SAVISQKPSRDICQRGTSLTIQCQVDSQVTMMFWYRQQPGQSLTLIATANQGSEATYESGFVIDKFPISRPNLTFSTLTVSNMSPEDSSIYLCSATGTGITEAFFGQGTRLTVV.

The J gene is TRBJ2-7, the V gene TRBV14; TRBD1 matches at 8 bases. V was clipped by 5 bases and J by 3 bases; unmatched bases: 9. Germline V lookup: CDR1 SGHDN, CDR2 FVKESK. CDR3 length: 15 amino acids. In nucleotides, the CDR3 is TGTGCCAGCAGCTATATGGACAGGGTAGTCTACGAGCAGTACTTC. The encoded protein is CASSYMDRVVYEQYF.

In this sample, this clone turned up once. J is TRBJ1-1 and V is TRBV3-1 (or the pseudogene TRBV3-2); no clear D. V lost 2 bases, J lost 5 bases, and 15 bases lay in between. Germline CDR1 LGHDT, CDR2 YNNKEL (reference sequence). CDR3 size: 15 residues. Written as DNA, the CDR3 is TGTGCCAGCAGCCAATTTCGAGGGTTAGGGACTGAAGCTTTCTTT. This translates into CASSQFRGLGTEAFF.

The chain recombines TRBV12-3 or TRBV12-4 with TRBJ1-1; D might be TRBD1 (6 bases). The V end was cut by 1 base, the J end by 6 bases, with 9 bases between. The CDR3 has 13 residues. The CDR3 is CASSLVGASEAFF. The CDR3 DNA is TGTGCCAGCAGTTTAGTGGGGGCCTCTGAAGCTTTCTTT.

The rearrangement links TRBV3-1 (or the pseudogene TRBV3-2) to TRBJ1-5; 7 nucleotides align to TRBD1. The CDR3 covers 17 residues. The germline gives CDR1 LGHDT, CDR2 YNNKEL (reference sequence). V was clipped by 2 bases and J by 0 bases; unmatched bases: 7. The CDR3 DNA is TGTGCCAGCAGCCAAACCGGGACAGAGAGTAGCAATCAGCCCCAGCATTTT. Residues: CASSQTGTESSNQPQHF.

This clone has just one count. This chain's CDR3 is CASSYRDTQYF. The CDR3 region has the DNA TGTGCCAGCAGTTATAGAGATACGCAGTATTTT. The V gene is TRBV6-2 or TRBV6-3, the J gene TRBJ2-3; D not certain. The CDR3 consists of 11 residues. CDR1 is MNHEY and CDR2 is SVGEGT in the germline V gene. Trimming took off 3 bases at V and 5 bases at J, with 3 bases between the two ends.

In the case of this clone: The same CDR3 also results from other DNA sequences found in this sample. This chain links TRBV9 with TRBJ2-2; 10 nucleotides agree with TRBD1. The CDR3 runs to 17 residues. CDR1 SGDLS and CDR2 YYNGEE come from the germline V gene. Trimming cost V 2 bases and J 5 bases; bases outside gene matches: 9. DNA of the CDR3: TGTGCCAGCAGCGTGGGGGACAGGGGACTGGGGACCGGGGAGCTGTTTTTT. Translating gives CASSVGDRGLGTGELFF.

The chain carries TRBV20-1 and TRBJ1-2, with D perhaps TRBD1 (6 bases). CDR1 and CDR2 from the germline V gene are DFQATT and SNEGSKA (reference sequence). V dropped 6 bases and J dropped 4 bases, with 9 bases sitting between them. The CDR3 spans 11 residues. The CDR3 region is CSAQGPYGYTF. In DNA form, the CDR3 reads TGCAGTGCACAGGGTCCCTATGGCTACACCTTC.

The chain joins TRBV5-6 to TRBJ2-7; 13 bases are a match to TRBD2. The CDR3 is 13 amino acids. V was clipped by 4 bases and J by 9 bases; unmatched bases: 4. Germline CDR1 reads SGHDT; CDR2 reads YYEEEE. The CDR3 protein is CASSLTSGGAQYF. The CDR3 nucleotides read TGTGCCAGCAGCCTAACTAGCGGGGGGGCGCAGTACTTC.

The chain combines TRBV7-9 with TRBJ2-5; TRBD2 is a possible D gene (6 bases). CDR3 length: 16 residues. The germline CDR1 and CDR2 sequences are SEHNR and FQNEAQ (reference sequence). V lost 5 bases and J 5 bases, leaving 21 bases between the germline ends. The CDR3: CASSTKWGTGMETQYF. CDR3 bases: TGTGCCAGCAGCACTAAGTGGGGGACTGGGATGGAGACCCAGTACTTC.

This clone was seen only once. The rearrangement joins TRBV6-2 or TRBV6-3 to TRBJ1-2, with 7 bases that match TRBD1. The CDR3 extends over 15 amino acids. The J segment lost 8 bases and the V segment lost 2 bases, leaving 11 bases of the junction unmatched. The germline V gene has CDR1 MNHEY and CDR2 SVGEGT. CDR3 bases: TGTGCCAGCAGTTACACCGCTCAGGGGGAGAAGGGCTACACCTTC. Translating gives CASSYTAQGEKGYTF.

The V gene is TRBV4-1, the J gene TRBJ2-5, with TRBD2 identical over 7 bases. The CDR3 is made up of 15 amino acids. CDR1 is MGHRA, CDR2 YSYEKL, per germline. Losses at the gene ends were 0 bases for V and 5 bases for J; bases not matched to a gene: 6. The CDR3 is CASSQDLLADETQYF. CDR3 nucleotide sequence: TGCGCCAGCAGCCAAGATCTTCTAGCGGATGAGACCCAGTACTTC.

J is TRBJ2-2 and V is TRBV5-6, with 11 positions matching TRBD1. CDR1 is SGHDT and CDR2 is YYEEEE in the germline V gene. J lost 4 bases, V lost 3 bases, and 8 bases had no gene match. The CDR3 is 17 amino acids. CDR3: CASSWRTGGSGTGELFF. DNA of the CDR3: TGTGCCAGCAGCTGGCGGACAGGGGGCAGCGGCACCGGGGAGCTGTTTTTT. The whole variable domain, remainder taken from reference TRBV5-6 and TRBJ2-2, is DAGVTQSPTHLIKTRGQQVTLRCSPKSGHDTVSWYQQALGQGPQFIFQYYEEEERQRGNFPDRFSGHQFPNYSSELNVNALLLGDSALYLCASSWRTGGSGTGELFFGEGSRLTVL.

CDR3 bases: TGCGCCAGCACTGCGGTACGAAAGGGGTCTTGGCCAGATACGCAGTATTTT. This sequence encodes CASTAVRKGSWPDTQYF. This chain links TRBV23-1 with TRBJ2-3; tentative D call: TRBD1 (5 bases). TRBV23-1 falls under the ORF class, with uncertain function. CDR3 length: 17 residues. V shed 7 bases and J shed 4 bases, with 24 bases lying between them.

The chain carries TRBV5-6 and TRBJ2-5; 13 nucleotides agree with TRBD2. This CDR3 has 16 residues. CDR1 is SGHDT, CDR2 YYEEEE, per germline. V gave up 1 base and J gave up 6 bases; unmatched junction bases: 6. CDR3 sequence: CASSLPWTSGGKTQYF. The CDR3 coding sequence is TGTGCCAGCAGCTTGCCCTGGACTAGCGGGGGTAAGACCCAGTACTTC.

J is TRBJ2-7 and V is TRBV20-1; D gene ambiguous. This CDR3 is built from 11 residues. V was trimmed by 4 bases and J by 0 bases, leaving 4 bases between them. Germline values: CDR1 DFQATT, CDR2 SNEGSKA (reference sequence). CDR3 in DNA: TGCAGTGCTATTATCTCCTACGAGCAGTACTTC. This codes for CSAIISYEQYF.

This clone was observed a handful of times. The genes are TRBV11-3 and TRBJ1-1; 9 nucleotides agree with TRBD1. Germline V gene lookup returns CDR1 SGHNT and CDR2 YENEEA. CDR3 length: 15 residues. V lost 5 bases to trimming and J lost 4 bases; unmatched junction nucleotides: 8. CDR3 residues: CASSKRTGAGTEAFF. DNA of the CDR3: TGTGCCAGCAGCAAAAGGACAGGGGCAGGCACTGAAGCTTTCTTT.

This sequence joins TRBV4-1 and TRBJ2-3, with D unresolved. CDR3 length: 16 amino acids. The ends were cut back, 1 base at V and 0 bases at J, with 11 bases in the middle. Per germline, CDR1 MGHRA and CDR2 YSYEKL. The CDR3 DNA is TGCGCCAGCAGCCAAGCCGTCCGCGCTAGCACAGATACGCAGTATTTT. Residues: CASSQAVRASTDTQYF.

About this clone: The germline gene is not matched at one end of the junction; a read error may be the cause. The chain uses TRBV13 and TRBJ2-5; tentative D call: TRBD2 (5 bases). The CDR3 contains 15 residues. The germline V gene encodes CDR1 PRHDT and CDR2 FYEKMQ (reference sequence). CDR3 loop: CASSFTSGPQQTQYF. Written as DNA, the CDR3 is TGTGCCAGCAGCTTTACTAGTGGGCCCCAACAGACCCAGTACTTC.